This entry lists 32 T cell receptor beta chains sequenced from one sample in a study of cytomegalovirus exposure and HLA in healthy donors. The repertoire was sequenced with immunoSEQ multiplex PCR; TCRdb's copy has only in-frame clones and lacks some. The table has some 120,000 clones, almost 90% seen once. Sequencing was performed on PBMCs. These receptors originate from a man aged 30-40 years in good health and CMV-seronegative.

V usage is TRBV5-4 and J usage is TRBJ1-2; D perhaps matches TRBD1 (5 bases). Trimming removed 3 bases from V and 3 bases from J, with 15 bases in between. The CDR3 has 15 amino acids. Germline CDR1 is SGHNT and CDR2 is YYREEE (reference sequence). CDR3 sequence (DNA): TGTGCCAGCAGCTCCCCGGTTTGGGGGGACTATGGCTACACCTTC. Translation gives CASSSPVWGDYGYTF.

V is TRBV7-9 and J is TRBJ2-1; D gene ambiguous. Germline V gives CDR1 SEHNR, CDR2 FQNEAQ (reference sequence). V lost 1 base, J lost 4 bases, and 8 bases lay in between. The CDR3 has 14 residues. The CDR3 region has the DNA TGTGCCAGCAGCTTAGTTTCAGCGTACAATGAGCAGTTCTTC. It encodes CASSLVSAYNEQFF.

The CDR3 reads CASTRTSGIATGELFF. The CDR3 DNA reads as TGTGCCAGTACCAGGACTAGCGGGATTGCCACCGGGGAGCTGTTTTTT. This chain links TRBV2 with TRBJ2-2, with 12 positions matching TRBD2. The CDR3 extends over 16 amino acids. The trim removed 9 bases at V and 4 bases at J, leaving 9 bases unmatched. Germline V gene lookup returns CDR1 SNHLY and CDR2 FYNNEI.

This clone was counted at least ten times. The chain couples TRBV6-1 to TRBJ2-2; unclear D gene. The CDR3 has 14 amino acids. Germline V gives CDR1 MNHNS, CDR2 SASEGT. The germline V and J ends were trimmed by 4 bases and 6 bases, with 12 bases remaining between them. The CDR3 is CASSASVEPGELFF. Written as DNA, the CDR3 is TGTGCCAGCAGTGCAAGCGTCGAACCCGGGGAGCTGTTTTTT.

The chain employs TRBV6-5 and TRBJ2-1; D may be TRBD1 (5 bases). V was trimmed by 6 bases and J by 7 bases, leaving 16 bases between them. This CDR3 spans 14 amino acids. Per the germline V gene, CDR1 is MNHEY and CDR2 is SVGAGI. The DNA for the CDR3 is TGTGCCAGCAGACCCCCGACAGACTCAAATGAGCAGTTCTTC. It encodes CASRPPTDSNEQFF.

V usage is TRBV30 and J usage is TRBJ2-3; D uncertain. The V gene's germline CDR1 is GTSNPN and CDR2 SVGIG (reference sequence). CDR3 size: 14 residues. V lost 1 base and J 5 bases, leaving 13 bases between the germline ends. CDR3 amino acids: CAWSAGRGVDTQYF. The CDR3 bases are TGTGCCTGGAGTGCTGGTCGAGGTGTAGATACGCAGTATTTT. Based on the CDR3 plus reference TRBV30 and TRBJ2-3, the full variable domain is SQTIHQWPATLVQPVGSPLSLECTVEGTSNPNLYWYRQAAGRGLQLLFYSVGIGQISSEVPQNLSASRPQDRQFILSSKKLLLSDSGFYLCAWSAGRGVDTQYFGPGTRLTVL.

CDR3 nucleotides: TGTGCCAGCAGTTACTCCACAGGGGCTCGCGGTTCACCCCTCCACTTT. As protein: CASSYSTGARGSPLHF. The rearrangement joins TRBV6-5 to TRBJ1-6; 7 positions match TRBD1. CDR1 MNHEY and CDR2 SVGAGI come from the germline V gene. The CDR3 is made up of 16 amino acids. V shed 0 bases and J 9 bases; nucleotides not matched to a gene: 8.

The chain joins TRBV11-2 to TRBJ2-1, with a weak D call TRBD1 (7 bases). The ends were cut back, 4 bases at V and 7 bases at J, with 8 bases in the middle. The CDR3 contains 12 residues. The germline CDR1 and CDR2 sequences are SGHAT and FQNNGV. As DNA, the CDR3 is TGTGCCAGCAGCTCAGGGGGGAATGAGCAGTTCTTC. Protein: CASSSGGNEQFF. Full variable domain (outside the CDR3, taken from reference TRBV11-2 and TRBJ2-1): EAGVAQSPRYKIIEKRQSVAFWCNPISGHATLYWYQQILGQGPKLLIQFQNNGVVDDSQLPKDRFSAERLKGVDSTLKIQPAKLEDSAVYLCASSSGGNEQFFGPGTRLTVL.

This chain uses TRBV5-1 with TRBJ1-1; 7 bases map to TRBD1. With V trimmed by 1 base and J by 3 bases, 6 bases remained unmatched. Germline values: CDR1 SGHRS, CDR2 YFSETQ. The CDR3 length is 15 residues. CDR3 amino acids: CASSLRPGGYTEAFF. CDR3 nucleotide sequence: TGCGCCAGCAGCTTGCGGCCAGGGGGTTACACTGAAGCTTTCTTT.

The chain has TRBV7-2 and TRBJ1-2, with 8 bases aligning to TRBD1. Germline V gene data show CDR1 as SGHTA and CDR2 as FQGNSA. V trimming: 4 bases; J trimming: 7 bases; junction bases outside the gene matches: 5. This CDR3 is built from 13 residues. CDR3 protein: CASSSQGAVGYTF. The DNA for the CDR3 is TGTGCCAGCAGCTCTCAGGGGGCGGTTGGCTACACCTTC. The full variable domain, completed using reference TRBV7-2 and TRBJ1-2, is GAGVSQSPSNKVTEKGKDVELRCDPISGHTALYWYRQSLGQGLEFLIYFQGNSAPDKSGLPSDRFSAERTGGSVSTLTIQRTQQEDSAVYLCASSSQGAVGYTFGSGTRLTVV.

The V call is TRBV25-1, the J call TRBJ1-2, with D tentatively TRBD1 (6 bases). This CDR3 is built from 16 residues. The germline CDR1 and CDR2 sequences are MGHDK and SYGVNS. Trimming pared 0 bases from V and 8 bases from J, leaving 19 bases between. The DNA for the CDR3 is TGTGCCAGCAGTGAATATGGCTCGAGGGGGTGGGGCGGCTACACCTTC. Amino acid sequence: CASSEYGSRGWGGYTF.

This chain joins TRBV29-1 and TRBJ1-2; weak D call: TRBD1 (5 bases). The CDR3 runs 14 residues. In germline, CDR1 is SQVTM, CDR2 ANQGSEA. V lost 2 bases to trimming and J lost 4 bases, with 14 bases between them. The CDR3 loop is CSVERQTALYGYTF. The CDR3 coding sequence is TGCAGCGTTGAAAGGCAGACAGCCCTCTATGGCTACACCTTC.

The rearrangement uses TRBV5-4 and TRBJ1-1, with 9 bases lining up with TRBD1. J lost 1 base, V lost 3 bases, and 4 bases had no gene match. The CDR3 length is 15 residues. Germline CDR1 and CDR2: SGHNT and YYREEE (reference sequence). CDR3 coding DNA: TGTGCCAGCAGCTCACAGGGGGCAGGGAACACTGAAGCTTTCTTT. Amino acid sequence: CASSSQGAGNTEAFF.

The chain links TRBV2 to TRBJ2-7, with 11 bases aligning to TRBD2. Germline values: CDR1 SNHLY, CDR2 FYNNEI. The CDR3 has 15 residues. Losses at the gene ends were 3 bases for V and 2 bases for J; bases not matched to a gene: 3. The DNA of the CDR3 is TGTGCCAGCAGTGAGGGACTAGCGGTCACCTACGAGCAGTACTTC. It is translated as CASSEGLAVTYEQYF.

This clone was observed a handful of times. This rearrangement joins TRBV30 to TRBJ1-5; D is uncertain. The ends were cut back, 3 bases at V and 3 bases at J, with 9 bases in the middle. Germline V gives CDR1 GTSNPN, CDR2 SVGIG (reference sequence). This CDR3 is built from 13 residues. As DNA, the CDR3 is TGTGCCTGGAGGACACAGATCAATCAGCCCCAGCATTTT. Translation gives CAWRTQINQPQHF.

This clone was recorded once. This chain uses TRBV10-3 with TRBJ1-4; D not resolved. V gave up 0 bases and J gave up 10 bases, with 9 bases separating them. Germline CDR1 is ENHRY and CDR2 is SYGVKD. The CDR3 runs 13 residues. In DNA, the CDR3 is TGTGCCATCAGTGAGTCTAGCCCACCAAAACTGTTTTTT. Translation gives CAISESSPPKLFF.

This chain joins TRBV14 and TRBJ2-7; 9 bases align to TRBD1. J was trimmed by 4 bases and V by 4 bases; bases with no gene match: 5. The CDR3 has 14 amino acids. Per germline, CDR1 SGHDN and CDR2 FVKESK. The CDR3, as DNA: TGTGCCAGCAGCCGCGGGACAGGGCGGTACGAGCAGTACTTC. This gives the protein CASSRGTGRYEQYF.

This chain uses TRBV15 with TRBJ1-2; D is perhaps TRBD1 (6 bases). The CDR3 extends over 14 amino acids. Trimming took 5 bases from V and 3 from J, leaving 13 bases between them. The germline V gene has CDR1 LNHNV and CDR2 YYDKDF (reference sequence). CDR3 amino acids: CATSGYRVDYGYTF. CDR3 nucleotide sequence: TGTGCCACCAGCGGATACAGGGTGGACTATGGCTACACCTTC.

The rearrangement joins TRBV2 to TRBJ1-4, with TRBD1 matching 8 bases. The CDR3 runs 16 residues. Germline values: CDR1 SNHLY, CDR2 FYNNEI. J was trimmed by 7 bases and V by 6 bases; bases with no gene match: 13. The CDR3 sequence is CASRTGTGGILEKLFF. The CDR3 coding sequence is TGTGCCAGCAGGACCGGGACAGGCGGGATACTTGAAAAACTGTTTTTT.

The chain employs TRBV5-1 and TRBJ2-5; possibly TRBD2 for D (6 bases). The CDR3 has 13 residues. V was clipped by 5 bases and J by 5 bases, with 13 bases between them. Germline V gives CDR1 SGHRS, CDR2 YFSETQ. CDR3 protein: CASRPVLAETQYF. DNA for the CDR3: TGCGCCAGCAGGCCGGTGCTAGCGGAGACCCAGTACTTC.

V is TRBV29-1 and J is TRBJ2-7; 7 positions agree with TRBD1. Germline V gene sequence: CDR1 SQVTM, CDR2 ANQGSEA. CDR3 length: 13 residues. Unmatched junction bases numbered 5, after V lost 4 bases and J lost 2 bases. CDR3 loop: CSVGVGQAYEQYF. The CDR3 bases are TGCAGCGTTGGGGTAGGACAGGCCTACGAGCAGTACTTC.

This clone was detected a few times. The CDR3 DNA is TGTGCCAGCAGCTTGGACAGGGGATTGGCCGGGGAGCTGTTTTTT. This sequence encodes CASSLDRGLAGELFF. This sequence joins TRBV7-2 and TRBJ2-2, with 9 bases lining up with TRBD1. The CDR3 length is 15 residues. V was pared by 3 bases and J by 6 bases, with 5 bases of the junction left unmatched. Germline assignment: CDR1 SGHTA and CDR2 FQGNSA.

CDR3 loop: CASTPGGTDYGYTF. CDR3 bases: TGTGCCAGCACTCCTGGAGGGACGGACTATGGCTACACCTTC. V usage is TRBV6-1 and J usage is TRBJ1-2; D might be TRBD1 (5 bases). This CDR3 is 14 amino acids long. Per the germline V gene, CDR1 is MNHNS and CDR2 is SASEGT. Trimming shortened V by 7 bases and J by 3 bases, and 15 bases separated the two germline ends.

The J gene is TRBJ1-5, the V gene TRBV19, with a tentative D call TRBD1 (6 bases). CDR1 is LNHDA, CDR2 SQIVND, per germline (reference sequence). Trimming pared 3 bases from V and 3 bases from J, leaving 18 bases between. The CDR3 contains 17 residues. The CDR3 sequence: CASSISRGGAANQPQHF. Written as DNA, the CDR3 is TGTGCCAGTAGTATCAGCCGCGGGGGCGCCGCCAATCAGCCCCAGCATTTT. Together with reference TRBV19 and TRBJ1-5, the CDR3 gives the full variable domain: DGGITQSPKYLFRKEGQNVTLSCEQNLNHDAMYWYRQDPGQGLRLIYYSQIVNDFQKGDIAEGYSVSREKKESFPLTVTSAQKNPTAFYLCASSISRGGAANQPQHFGDGTRLSIL.

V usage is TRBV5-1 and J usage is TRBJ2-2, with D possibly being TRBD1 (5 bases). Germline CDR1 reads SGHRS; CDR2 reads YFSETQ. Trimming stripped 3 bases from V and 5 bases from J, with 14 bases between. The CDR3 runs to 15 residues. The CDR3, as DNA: TGCGCCAGCAGCTCCCCTAGGCCAGGGACCGGGGAGCTGTTTTTT. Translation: CASSSPRPGTGELFF.

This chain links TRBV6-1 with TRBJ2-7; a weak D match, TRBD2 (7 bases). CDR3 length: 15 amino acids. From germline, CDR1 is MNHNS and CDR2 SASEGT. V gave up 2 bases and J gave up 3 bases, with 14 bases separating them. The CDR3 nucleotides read TGTGCCAGCAGTGAATTGGGGGGGCAGGGCTACGAGCAGTACTTC. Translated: CASSELGGQGYEQYF.

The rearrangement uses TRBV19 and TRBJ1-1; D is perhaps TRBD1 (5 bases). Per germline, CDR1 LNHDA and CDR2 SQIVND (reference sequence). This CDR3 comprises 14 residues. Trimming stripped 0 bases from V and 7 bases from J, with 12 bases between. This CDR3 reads CASSIDRGSFEAFF. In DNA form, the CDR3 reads TGTGCCAGTAGTATAGATCGGGGGAGCTTTGAAGCTTTCTTT.

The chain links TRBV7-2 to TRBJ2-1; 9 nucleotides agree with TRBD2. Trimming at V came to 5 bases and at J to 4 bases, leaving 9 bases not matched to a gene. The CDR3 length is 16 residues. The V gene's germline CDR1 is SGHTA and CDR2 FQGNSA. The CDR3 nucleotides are TGTGCCAGCAGCCGCATAGCGGGAGCGGGGTACAATGAGCAGTTCTTC. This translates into CASSRIAGAGYNEQFF.

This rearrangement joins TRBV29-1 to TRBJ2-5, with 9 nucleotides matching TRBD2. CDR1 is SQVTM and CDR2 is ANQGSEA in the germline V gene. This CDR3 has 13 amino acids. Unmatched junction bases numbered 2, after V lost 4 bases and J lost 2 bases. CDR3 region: CSVASGTQETQYF. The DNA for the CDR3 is TGCAGCGTTGCTAGCGGGACACAAGAGACCCAGTACTTC.

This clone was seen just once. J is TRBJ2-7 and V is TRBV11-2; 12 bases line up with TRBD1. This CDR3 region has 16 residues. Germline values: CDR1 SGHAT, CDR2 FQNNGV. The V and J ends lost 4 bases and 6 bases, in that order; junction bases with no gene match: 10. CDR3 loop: CASSSYGTGGFSEQYF. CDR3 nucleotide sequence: TGTGCCAGCAGCTCTTACGGGACAGGGGGCTTTAGCGAGCAGTACTTC.

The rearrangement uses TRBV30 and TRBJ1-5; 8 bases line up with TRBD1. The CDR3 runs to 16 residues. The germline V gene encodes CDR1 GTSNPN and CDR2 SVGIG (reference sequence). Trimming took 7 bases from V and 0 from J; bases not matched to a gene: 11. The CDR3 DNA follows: TGTGCCTCGGGTGAGACAGGGGTTTATAGCAATCAGCCCCAGCATTTT. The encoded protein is CASGETGVYSNQPQHF.

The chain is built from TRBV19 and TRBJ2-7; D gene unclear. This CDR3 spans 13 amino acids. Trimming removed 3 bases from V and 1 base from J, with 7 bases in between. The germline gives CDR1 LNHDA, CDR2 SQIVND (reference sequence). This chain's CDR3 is CASSIPLSYEQYF. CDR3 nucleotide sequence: TGTGCCAGTAGTATTCCCCTTTCCTACGAGCAGTACTTC.